This T cell receptor (beta chain) was observed in a study of blood T cell repertoires in COVID-19 (TCRdb year 2020). The study in broad terms: Collaborator samples came from the United States, Italy and Spain and covered acute and convalescent phases of COVID-19. A de-identified subject ID, COVID-19 status, age in years and sex were almost always included in the sample metadata. The samples were drawn from the first 160 participants of the ongoing ImmuneRACE study and from over a thousand subjects provided by 6 global collaborators. The material from the prospective study consisted of cDNA or gDNA derived from T cells, B-cell-depleted T cells, or PBMCs. HLA class I and class II types, where available, came from metadata supplied by the sample provider rather than from assay-based typing. A freely available public database, intended as a resource for researchers studying the immune response to SARS-CoV-2, is where the repertoires were released. Deeply sampled blood TCRbeta repertoires from subjects exposed to, actively infected with, or recovered from COVID-19 were included in the dataset.

Samples from volunteer blood donors who had recovered from COVID-19 were contributed by a second Seattle source. Whole blood was collected in K2EDTA tubes by collaborating institutions according to the institutions' own protocols. Collaborator samples were shipped for TCRbeta analysis as frozen whole blood, isolated PBMCs, or DNA extracted from either sample type. The immunoSEQ Assay, a bias-controlled multiplex PCR, was used to amplify TCRbeta CDR3 regions from genomic DNA. In the paper's pipeline: Within the assay, amplification of reference gene primers was used to estimate how many nucleated cells each sample contained. To quantify the absolute abundance of each unique TCRbeta CDR3 rearrangement, sequence reads were collapsed and filtered. For each sample, productive Simpson clonality was calculated by taking the square root of Simpson's diversity index across productive rearrangements. TCRdb carries this immuneACCESS record with in-frame sequences only. Its versions omit some clonotypes, under half of them owing to an unresolved V gene in the studies checked, with the rest unexplained. V and J calls and clone size come straight from that table; D and trimming were deduced from the DNA. This sample is represented by around 250,000 clones; approximately 80% of them were singletons. The ten biggest clones cover 1.9% of the sample.

The germline V gene specifies SNHLY as CDR1 and FYNNEI as CDR2. The CDR3 starts with the cysteine, ends with the phenylalanine, and has 13 residues. Only CDR3 DNA remains: 39 bases, in frame from the first base. At the junction V is shortened by 8 bases and J by 5 bases; bases outside the gene matches: 8. Remarks on this clone: Its antigen has not been determined. Qualities for individual bases were not recorded, and no much larger clone is one base off.

The full study reports these points: The quantity of clinical and demographic metadata differed by source and by participant and was supplied without curation.

The clonotype comes from a man aged 30-40 years who had recovered from COVID-19. The specimen was peripheral blood. The receptor chain draws on TRBV2 and TRBJ1-2; TRBD1 aligns with 7 central bases. The DNA sequence follows: TGTGCCAGCCGGGACAGCGGGTTGTATGGCTACACCTTC. Its translation is CASRDSGLYGYTF.